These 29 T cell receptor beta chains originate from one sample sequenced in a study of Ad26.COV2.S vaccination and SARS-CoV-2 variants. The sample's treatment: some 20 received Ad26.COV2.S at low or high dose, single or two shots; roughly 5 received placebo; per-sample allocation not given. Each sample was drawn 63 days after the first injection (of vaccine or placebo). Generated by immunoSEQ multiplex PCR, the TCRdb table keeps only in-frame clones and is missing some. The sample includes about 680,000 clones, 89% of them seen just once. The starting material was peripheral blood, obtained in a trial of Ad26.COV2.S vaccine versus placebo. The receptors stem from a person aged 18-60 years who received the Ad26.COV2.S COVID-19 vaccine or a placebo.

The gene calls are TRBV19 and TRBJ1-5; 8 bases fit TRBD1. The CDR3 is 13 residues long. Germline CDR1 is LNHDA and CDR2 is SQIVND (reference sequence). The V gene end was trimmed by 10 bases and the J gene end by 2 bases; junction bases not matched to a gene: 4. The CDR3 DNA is TGTGCCACCTGGGGACAGGGCAATCAGCCCCAGCATTTT. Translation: CATWGQGNQPQHF.

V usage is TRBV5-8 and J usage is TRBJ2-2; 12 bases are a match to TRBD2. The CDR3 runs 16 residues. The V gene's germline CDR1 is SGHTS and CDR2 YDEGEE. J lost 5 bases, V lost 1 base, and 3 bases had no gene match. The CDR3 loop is CASSLRTSGITGELFF. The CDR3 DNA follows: TGTGCCAGCAGCTTGCGGACTAGCGGGATTACCGGGGAGCTGTTTTTT.

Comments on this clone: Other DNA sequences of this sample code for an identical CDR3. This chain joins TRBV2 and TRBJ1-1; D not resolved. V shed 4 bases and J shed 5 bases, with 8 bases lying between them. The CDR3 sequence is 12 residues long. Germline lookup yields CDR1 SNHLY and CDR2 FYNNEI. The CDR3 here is CASSVGRTEAFF. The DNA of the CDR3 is TGTGCCAGCAGTGTCGGCCGTACTGAAGCTTTCTTT.

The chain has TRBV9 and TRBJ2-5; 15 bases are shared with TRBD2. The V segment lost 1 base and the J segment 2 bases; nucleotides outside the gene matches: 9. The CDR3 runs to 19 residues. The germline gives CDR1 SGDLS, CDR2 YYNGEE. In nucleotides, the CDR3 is TGTGCCAGCAGCGTAAAAGGGACTAGCGGGGGGCAGGGGCAAGAGACCCAGTACTTC. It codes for CASSVKGTSGGQGQETQYF.

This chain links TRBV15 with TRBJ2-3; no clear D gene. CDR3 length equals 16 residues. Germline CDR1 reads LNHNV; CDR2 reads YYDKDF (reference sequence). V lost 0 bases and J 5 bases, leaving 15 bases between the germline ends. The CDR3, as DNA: TGTGCCACCAGCAGAGAAGCTCCAGGCGGTGGAGATACGCAGTATTTT. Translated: CATSREAPGGGDTQYF.

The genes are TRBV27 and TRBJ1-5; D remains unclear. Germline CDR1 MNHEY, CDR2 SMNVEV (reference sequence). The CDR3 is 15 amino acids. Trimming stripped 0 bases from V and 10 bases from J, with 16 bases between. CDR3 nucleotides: TGTGCCAGCAGTTTATCGCGGGCCGGGAATGGACCCCAGCATTTT. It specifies CASSLSRAGNGPQHF.

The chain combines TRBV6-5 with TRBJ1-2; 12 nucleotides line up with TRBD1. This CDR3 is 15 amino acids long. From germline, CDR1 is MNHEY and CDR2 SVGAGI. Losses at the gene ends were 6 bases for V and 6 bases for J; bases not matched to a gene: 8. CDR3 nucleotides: TGTGCCAGCAGGACCCCGGGACAGGGGGCCGATGGCTACACCTTC. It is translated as CASRTPGQGADGYTF.

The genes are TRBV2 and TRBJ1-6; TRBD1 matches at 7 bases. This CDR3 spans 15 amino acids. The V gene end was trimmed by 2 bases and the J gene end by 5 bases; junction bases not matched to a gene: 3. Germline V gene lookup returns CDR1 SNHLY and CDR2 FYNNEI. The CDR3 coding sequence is TGTGCCAGCAGTGAAACGACAGGGAATAATTCACCCCTCCACTTT. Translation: CASSETTGNNSPLHF.

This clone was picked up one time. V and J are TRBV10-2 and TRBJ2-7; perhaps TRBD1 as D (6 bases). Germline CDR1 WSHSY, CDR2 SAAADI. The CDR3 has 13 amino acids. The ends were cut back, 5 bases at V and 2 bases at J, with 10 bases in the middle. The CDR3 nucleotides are TGCGCCAGCAGTCCGGACAGTCCCTACGAGCAGTACTTC. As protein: CASSPDSPYEQYF.

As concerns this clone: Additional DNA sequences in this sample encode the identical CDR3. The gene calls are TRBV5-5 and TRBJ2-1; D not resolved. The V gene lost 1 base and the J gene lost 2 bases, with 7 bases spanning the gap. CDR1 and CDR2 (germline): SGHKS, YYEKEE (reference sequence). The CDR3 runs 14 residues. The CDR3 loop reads CASSLKETYNEQFF. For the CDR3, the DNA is TGTGCCAGCAGCTTGAAGGAAACCTACAATGAGCAGTTCTTC.

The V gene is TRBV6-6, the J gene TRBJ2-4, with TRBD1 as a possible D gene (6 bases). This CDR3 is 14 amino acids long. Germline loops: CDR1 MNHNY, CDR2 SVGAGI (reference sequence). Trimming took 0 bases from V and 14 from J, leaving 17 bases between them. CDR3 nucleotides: TGTGCCAGCAGTTACTCCCAAAATGGGGACACGGAGTACTTC. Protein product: CASSYSQNGDTEYF.

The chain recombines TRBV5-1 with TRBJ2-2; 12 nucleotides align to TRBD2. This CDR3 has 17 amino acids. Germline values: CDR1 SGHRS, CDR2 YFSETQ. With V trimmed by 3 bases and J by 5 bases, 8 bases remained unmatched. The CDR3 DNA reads TGCGCCAGCAGCTCTAGACTAGCGGGAGCGAGTACCGGGGAGCTGTTTTTT. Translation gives CASSSRLAGASTGELFF. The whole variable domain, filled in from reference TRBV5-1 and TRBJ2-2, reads KAGVTQTPRYLIKTRGQQVTLSCSPISGHRSVSWYQQTPGQGLQFLFEYFSETQRNKGNFPGRFSGRQFSNSRSEMNVSTLELGDSALYLCASSSRLAGASTGELFFGEGSRLTVL.

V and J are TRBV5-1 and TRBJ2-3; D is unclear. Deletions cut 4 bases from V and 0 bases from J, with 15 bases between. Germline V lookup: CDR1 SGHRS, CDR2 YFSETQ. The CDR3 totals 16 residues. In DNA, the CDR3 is TGCGCCAGCAGCGTTGGGGTATCCTATAGCACAGATACGCAGTATTTT. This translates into CASSVGVSYSTDTQYF.

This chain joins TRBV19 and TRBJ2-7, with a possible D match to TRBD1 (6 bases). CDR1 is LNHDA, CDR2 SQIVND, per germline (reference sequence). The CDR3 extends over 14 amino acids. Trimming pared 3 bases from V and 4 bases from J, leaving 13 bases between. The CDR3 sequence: CASSIGTFAYEQYF. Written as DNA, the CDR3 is TGTGCCAGTAGTATCGGGACATTTGCGTACGAGCAGTACTTC.

In DNA, the CDR3 is TGTGCCAGCAGTTTTACTGGAAACACCATATATTTT. Translated, it gives CASSFTGNTIYF. The chain employs TRBV6-5 and TRBJ1-3, with no clear D. With 4 bases removed from V and 2 bases from J, the gap between germline ends came to 3 bases. The CDR3 consists of 12 residues. Per germline, CDR1 MNHEY and CDR2 SVGAGI.

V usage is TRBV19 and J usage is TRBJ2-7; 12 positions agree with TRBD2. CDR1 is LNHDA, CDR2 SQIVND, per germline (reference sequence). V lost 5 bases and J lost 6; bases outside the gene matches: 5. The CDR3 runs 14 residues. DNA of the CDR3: TGTGCCAGTAGTGGACTAGCGGGGACCCTCGAGCAGTACTTC. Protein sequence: CASSGLAGTLEQYF. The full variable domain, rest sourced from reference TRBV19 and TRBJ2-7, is DGGITQSPKYLFRKEGQNVTLSCEQNLNHDAMYWYRQDPGQGLRLIYYSQIVNDFQKGDIAEGYSVSREKKESFPLTVTSAQKNPTAFYLCASSGLAGTLEQYFGPGTRLTVT.

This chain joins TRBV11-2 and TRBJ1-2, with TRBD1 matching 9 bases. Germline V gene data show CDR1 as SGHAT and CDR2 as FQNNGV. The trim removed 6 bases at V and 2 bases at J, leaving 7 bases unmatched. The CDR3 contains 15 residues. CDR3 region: CASRVGQGTNYGYTF. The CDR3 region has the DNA TGTGCCAGCAGGGTGGGACAGGGAACCAACTATGGCTACACCTTC.

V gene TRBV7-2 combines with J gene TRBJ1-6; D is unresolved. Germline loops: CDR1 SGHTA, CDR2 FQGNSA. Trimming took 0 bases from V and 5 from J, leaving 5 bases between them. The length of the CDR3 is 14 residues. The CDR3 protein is CASSLAGDNSPLHF. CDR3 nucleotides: TGTGCCAGCAGCTTAGCCGGGGATAATTCACCCCTCCACTTT. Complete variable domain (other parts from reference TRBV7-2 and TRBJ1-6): GAGVSQSPSNKVTEKGKDVELRCDPISGHTALYWYRQSLGQGLEFLIYFQGNSAPDKSGLPSDRFSAERTGGSVSTLTIQRTQQEDSAVYLCASSLAGDNSPLHFGNGTRLTVT.

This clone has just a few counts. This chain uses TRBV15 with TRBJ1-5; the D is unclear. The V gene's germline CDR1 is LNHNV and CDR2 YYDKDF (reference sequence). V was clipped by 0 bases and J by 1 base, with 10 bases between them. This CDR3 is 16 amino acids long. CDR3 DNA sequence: TGTGCCACCAGCAGAGATTCGAGTCGGAGCAATCAGCCCCAGCATTTT. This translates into CATSRDSSRSNQPQHF.

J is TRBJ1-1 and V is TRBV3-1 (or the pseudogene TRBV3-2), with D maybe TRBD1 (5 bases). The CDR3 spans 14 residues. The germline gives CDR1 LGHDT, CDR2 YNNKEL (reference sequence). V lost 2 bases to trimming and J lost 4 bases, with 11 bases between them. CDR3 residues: CASSQHGHSTEAFF. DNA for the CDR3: TGTGCCAGCAGCCAACACGGACATAGCACTGAAGCTTTCTTT.

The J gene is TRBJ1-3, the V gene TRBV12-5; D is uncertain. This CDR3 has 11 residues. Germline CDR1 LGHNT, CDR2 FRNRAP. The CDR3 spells CDSSPGNTIYF. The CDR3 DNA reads TGTGACTCGTCCCCTGGAAACACCATATATTTT.

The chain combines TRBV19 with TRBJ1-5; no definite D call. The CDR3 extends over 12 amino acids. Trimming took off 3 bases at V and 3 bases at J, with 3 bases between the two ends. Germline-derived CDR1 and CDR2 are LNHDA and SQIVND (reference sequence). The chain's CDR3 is CASSMFNQPQHF. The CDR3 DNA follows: TGTGCCAGTAGTATGTTCAATCAGCCCCAGCATTTT.

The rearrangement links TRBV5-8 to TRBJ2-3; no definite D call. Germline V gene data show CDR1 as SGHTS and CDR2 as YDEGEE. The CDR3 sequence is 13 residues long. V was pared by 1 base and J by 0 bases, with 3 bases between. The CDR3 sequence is CASSLHSTDTQYF. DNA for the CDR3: TGTGCCAGCAGCTTGCACAGCACAGATACGCAGTATTTT.

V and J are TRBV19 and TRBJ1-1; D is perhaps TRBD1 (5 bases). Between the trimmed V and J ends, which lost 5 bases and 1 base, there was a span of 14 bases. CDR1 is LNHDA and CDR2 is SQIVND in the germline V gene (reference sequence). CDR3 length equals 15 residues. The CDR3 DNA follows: TGTGCCAGTAGTCCCGGGACTAGGGGGAACACTGAAGCTTTCTTT. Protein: CASSPGTRGNTEAFF.

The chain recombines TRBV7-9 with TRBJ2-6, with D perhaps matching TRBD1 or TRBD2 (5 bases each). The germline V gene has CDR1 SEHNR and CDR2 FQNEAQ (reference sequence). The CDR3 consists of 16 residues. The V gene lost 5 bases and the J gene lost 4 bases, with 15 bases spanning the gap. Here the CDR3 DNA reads TGTGCCAGCAGCCCCTTTTACGGGGCCGGGGCCAACGTCCTGACTTTC. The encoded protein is CASSPFYGAGANVLTF.

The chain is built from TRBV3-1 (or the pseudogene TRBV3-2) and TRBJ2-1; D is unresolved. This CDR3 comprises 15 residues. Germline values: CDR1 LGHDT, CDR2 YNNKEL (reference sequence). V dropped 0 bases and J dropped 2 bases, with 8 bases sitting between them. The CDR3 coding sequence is TGTGCCAGCAGCCAAGATAGTCTAGCCTACAATGAGCAGTTCTTC. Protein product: CASSQDSLAYNEQFF.

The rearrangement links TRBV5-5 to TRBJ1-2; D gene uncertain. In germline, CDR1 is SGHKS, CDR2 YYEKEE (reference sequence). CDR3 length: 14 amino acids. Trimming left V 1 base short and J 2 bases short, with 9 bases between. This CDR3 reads CASSLLGLNYGYTF. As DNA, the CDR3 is TGTGCCAGCAGCTTGCTCGGACTAAACTATGGCTACACCTTC.

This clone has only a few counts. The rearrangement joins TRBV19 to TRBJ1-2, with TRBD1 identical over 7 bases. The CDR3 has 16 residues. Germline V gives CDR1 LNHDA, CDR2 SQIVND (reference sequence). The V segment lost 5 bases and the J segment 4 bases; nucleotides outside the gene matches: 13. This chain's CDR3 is CASSVTSGTATYGYTF. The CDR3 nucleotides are TGTGCCAGTAGTGTCACCTCCGGGACAGCGACCTATGGCTACACCTTC.

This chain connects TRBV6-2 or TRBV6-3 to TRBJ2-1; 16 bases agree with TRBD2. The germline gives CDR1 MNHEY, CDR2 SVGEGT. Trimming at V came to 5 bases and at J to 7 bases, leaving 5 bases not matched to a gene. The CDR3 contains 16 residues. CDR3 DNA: TGTGCCAGCAGTGGGACTAGCGGGAGGGCTCGAAATGAGCAGTTCTTC. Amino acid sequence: CASSGTSGRARNEQFF.